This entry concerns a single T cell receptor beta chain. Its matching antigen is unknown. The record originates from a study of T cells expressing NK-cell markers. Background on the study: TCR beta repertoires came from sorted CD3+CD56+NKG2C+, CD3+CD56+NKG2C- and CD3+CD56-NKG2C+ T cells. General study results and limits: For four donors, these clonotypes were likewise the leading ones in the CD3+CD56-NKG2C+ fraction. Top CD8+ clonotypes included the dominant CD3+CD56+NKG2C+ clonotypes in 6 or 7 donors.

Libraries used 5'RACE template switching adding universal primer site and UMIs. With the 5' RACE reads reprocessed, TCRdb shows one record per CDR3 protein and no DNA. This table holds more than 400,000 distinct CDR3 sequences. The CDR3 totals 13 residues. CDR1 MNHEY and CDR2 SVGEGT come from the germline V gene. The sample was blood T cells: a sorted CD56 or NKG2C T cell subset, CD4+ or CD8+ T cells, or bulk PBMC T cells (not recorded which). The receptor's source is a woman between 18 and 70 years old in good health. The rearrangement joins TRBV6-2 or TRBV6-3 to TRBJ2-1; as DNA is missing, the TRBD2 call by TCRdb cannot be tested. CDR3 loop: CARPGLRENEQFF.